Described below is a single TCR beta chain sequence and its context. How the authors handled the data: Counts of nucleated cells, estimated from reference gene primer amplification, were obtained. TCRdb keeps only in-frame clones here, not all; method: immunoSEQ multiplex PCR. V and J calls and clone size are copied from that table; D and trimming were computed from the DNA. The repertoire includes about 420,000 clones, about 90% of them detected once, and 0.8% to 1% sits in the top ten. The sample belongs to a study of blood T cell repertoires in COVID-19. Study in general: Whether acute or convalescent, the COVID-19 samples came from the United States, Italy and Spain. From T cells, B-cell-depleted T cells, or PBMCs came the material, which was cDNA or gDNA.

J gave up 4 bases and V 6 bases, and 6 bases lay outside the gene matches. This CDR3 is 14 amino acids long. Germline CDR1 MNHEY, CDR2 SVGAGI. During active infection, Seattle patients enrolled and were then monitored through disease. Input material: peripheral blood. The V call is TRBV6-5, the J call TRBJ1-1; 9 bases are a match to TRBD1. This TCR came from a young man with COVID-19, enrolled during active disease. CDR3 in amino acids: CASSNRGRGTEAFF. CDR3 nucleotides: TGTGCCAGCAGCAACAGGGGGCGCGGCACTGAAGCTTTCTTT.